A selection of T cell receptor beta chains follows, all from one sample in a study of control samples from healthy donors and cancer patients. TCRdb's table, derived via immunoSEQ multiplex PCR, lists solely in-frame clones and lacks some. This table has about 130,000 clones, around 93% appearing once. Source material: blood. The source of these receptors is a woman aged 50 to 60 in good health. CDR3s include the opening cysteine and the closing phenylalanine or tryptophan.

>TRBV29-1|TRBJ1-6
CSVQTEGPRSPLHF
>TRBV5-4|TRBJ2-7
CASSWDRQYEQYF
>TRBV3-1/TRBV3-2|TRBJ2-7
CASSPGPYEQYF
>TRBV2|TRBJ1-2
CARADSGYGYTF
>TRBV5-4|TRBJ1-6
CASSLQGRINSPLHF
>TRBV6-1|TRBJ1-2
CASSEYILGEDYGYTF
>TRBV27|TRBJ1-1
CASSLRDRNTEAFF
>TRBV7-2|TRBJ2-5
CASSSGQGWVETQYF
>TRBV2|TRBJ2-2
CASRTLAGATGELFF
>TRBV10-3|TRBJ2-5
CAISESIGTGLETQYF
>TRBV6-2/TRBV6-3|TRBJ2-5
CASSYEMISGNYQETQYF
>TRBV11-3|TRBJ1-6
CASSLISPLHF
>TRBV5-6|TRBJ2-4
CASSSGLAGAGNIQYF
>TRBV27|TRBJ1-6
CASSPPSGQNNSPLHF
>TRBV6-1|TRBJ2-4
CASSESVAKNIQYF
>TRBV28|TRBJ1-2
CASSFGKGYGYTF
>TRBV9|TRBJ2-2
CASSVRGTSVTGELFF
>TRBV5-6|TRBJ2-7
CASSPPTGDEQYF
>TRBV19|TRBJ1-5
CASTETGGNQPQHF
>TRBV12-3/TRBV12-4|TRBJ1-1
CASSPAGATEAFF
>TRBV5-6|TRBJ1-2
CASSSGDRVHGYTF
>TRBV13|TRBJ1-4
CASSLGRAFVELFF
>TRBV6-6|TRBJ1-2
CASLRTGEFYGYTF
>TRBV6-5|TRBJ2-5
CASSFGPYETQYF
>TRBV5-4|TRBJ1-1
CASSSGVWNTEAFF
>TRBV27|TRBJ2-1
CASSPRGGGNEQFF
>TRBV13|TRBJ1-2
CASRPQGKNGYTF
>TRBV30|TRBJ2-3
CAWSVGDTQYF
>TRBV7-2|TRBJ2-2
CASSPRAGELFF
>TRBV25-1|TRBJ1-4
CASSELRTVEEKLFF
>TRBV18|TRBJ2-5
CASSRPQETQYF
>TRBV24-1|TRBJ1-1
CATSVQGGTEAFF
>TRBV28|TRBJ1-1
CASSGRQSMNTEAFF
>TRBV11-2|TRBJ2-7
CASSPQLGNSGGLTYEQYF
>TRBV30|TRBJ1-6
CAWSEDFNSPLHF
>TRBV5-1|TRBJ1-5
CASSLAPTGGNQPQHF
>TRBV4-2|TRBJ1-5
CASSQEGTVNQPQHF
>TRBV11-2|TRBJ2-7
CASSAGGARGAYEQYF
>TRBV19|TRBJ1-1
CASSAGTGQFFPKGNTEAFF
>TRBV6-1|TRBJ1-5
CASSEGNPRNQPQHF
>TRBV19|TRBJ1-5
CASSISFTGSSNQPQHF
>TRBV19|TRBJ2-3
CASSTQPLSAQYF